This T cell receptor (beta chain) derives from a study of blood T cell repertoires in COVID-19. As for the study in general: The samples span acute and convalescent COVID-19 from the United States, Italy and Spain. Nucleic acid was either cDNA or gDNA, and it came from T cells, B-cell-depleted T cells, or PBMCs.

The authors' processing: Estimated nucleated cell counts came from reference gene primer amplification. Using immunoSEQ multiplex PCR, the repertoire was profiled, and TCRdb retains in-frame clones only, with some absent. That table supplies the V and J calls and clone size; D and trimming were determined from the DNA. Altogether around 220,000 clones are present, around 84% being singletons, with the ten largest covering about 20%. This clonotype was obtained from a young man with active or convalescent COVID-19. The sample consisted of peripheral blood.

CDR3 region: CASSDSAGAAEQFF. CDR3 bases: TGTGCCAGCAGTGACTCAGCGGGAGCGGCTGAGCAGTTCTTC. The rearrangement links TRBV6-4 to TRBJ2-1; 8 bases agree with TRBD2. The ends lost 0 bases at V and 9 bases at J; junction bases unmatched: 4. This CDR3 comprises 14 residues. The germline gives CDR1 MRHNA, CDR2 SNTAGT.